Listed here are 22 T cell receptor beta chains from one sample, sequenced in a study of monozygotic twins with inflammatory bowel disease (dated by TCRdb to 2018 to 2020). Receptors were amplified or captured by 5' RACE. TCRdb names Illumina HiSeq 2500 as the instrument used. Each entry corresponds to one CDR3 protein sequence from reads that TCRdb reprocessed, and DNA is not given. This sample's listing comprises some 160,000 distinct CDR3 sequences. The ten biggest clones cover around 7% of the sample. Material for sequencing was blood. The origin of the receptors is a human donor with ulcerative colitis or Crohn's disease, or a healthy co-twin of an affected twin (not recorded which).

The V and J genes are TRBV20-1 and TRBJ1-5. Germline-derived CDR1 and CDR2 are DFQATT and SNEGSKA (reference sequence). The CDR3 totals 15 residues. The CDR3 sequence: CSAREWAGSNQPQHF.

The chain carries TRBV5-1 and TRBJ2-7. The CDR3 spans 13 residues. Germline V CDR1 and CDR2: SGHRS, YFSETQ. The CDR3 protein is CASSSGPTDEQYF.

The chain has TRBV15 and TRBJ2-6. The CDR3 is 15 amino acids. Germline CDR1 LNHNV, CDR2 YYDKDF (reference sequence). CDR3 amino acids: CATSRDGAGANVLTF.

The CDR3 is CATSLMGGELFF. The chain joins TRBV15 to TRBJ2-2. Germline V gives CDR1 LNHNV, CDR2 YYDKDF (reference sequence). The CDR3 is 12 amino acids.

CDR3 amino acids: CSVAGLNNEQFF. V gene TRBV29-1 combines with J gene TRBJ2-1; the TRBD2 assignment by TCRdb is unverifiable without DNA. This CDR3 spans 12 amino acids. From germline, CDR1 is SQVTM and CDR2 ANQGSEA.

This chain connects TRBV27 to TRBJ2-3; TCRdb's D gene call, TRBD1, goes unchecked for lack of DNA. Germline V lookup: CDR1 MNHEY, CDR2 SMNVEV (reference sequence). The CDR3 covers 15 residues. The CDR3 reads CASRPFPTVADTQYF.

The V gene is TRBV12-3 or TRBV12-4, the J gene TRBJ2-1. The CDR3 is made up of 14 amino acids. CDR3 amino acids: CASSLRGVGNEQFF.

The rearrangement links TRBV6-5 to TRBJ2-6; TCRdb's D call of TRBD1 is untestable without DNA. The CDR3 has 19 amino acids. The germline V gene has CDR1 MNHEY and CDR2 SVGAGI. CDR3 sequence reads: CASSYSHGGLSSGANVLTF.

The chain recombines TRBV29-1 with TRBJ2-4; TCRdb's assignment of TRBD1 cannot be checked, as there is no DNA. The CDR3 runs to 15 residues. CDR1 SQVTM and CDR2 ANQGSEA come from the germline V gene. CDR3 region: CSATGTPRSKNIQYF.

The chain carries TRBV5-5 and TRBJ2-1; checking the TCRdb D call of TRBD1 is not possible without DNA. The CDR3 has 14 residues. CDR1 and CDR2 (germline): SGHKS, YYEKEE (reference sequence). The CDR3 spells CASSPGQGAYEQFF. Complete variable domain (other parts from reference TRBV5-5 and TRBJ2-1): DAGVTQSPTHLIKTRGQQVTLRCSPISGHKSVSWYQQVLGQGPQFIFQYYEKEERGRGNFPDRFSARQFPNYSSELNVNALLLGDSALYLCASSPGQGAYEQFFGPGTRLTVL.

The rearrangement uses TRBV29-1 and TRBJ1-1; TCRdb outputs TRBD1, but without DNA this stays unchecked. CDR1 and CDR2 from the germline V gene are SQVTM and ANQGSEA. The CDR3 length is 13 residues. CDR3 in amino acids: CSAPGGGGTEAFF.

This chain's CDR3 is CSVDGTGREQYF. The chain has TRBV29-1 and TRBJ2-7; the D call of TRBD1 rests on TCRdb alone, since no DNA is present to check it. The CDR3 length is 12 residues. CDR1 is SQVTM and CDR2 is ANQGSEA in the germline V gene.

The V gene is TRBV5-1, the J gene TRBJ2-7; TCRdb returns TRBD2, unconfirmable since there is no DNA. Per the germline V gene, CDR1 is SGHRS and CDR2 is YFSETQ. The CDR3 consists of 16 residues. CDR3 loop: CASGQGLAGVPPEQYF. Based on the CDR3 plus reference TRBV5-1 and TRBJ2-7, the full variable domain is KAGVTQTPRYLIKTRGQQVTLSCSPISGHRSVSWYQQTPGQGLQFLFEYFSETQRNKGNFPGRFSGRQFSNSRSEMNVSTLELGDSALYLCASGQGLAGVPPEQYFGPGTRLTVT.

CDR3 protein: CSARPRRGLWNGYTF. The chain uses TRBV20-1 and TRBJ1-2; TCRdb's D gene call, TRBD1, goes unchecked for lack of DNA. In germline, CDR1 is DFQATT, CDR2 SNEGSKA (reference sequence). CDR3 length: 15 amino acids.

The CDR3 reads CASSLAADTQYF. V is TRBV11-2 and J is TRBJ2-3. The CDR3 is 12 residues long. The germline V gene encodes CDR1 SGHAT and CDR2 FQNNGV. Looking up the rest from reference TRBV11-2 and TRBJ2-3 gives the full variable domain: EAGVAQSPRYKIIEKRQSVAFWCNPISGHATLYWYQQILGQGPKLLIQFQNNGVVDDSQLPKDRFSAERLKGVDSTLKIQPAKLEDSAVYLCASSLAADTQYFGPGTRLTVL.

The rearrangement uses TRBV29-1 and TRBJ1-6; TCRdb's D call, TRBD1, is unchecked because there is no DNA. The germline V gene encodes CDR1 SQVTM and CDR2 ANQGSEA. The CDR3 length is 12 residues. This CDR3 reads CSARDGNSPLHF.

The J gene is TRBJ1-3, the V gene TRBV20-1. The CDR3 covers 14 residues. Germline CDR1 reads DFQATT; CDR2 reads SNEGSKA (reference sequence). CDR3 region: CSARGDGRVDTIYF.

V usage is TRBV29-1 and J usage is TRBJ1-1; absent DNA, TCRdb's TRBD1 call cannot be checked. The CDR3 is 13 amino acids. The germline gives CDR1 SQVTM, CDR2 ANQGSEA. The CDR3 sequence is CSVERGVNTEAFF.

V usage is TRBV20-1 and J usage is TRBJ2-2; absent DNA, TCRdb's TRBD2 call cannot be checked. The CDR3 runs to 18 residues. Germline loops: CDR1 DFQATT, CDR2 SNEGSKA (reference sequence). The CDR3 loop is CSARDRSSGRARTGELFF.

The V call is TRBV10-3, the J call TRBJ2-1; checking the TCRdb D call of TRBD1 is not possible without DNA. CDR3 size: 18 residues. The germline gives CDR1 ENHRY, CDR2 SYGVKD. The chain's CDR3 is CAISGRSGTGGVYNEQFF.

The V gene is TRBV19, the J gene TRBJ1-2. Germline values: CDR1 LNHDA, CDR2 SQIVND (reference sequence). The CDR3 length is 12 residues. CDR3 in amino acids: CASSTRTGGYTF.

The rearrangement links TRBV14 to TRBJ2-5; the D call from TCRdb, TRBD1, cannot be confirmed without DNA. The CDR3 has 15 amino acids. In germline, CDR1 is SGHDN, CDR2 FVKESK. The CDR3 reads CASSLSRGRREIQYF.